Shown below are 10 T cell receptor beta chains from a single sample sequenced in a study of vaccination effects on CD4 cells after COVID-19. Only in-frame clones appear in the TCRdb table, and some are missing; sequencing was by immunoSEQ multiplex PCR. The sample holds about 40,000 clones, 55% to 80% seen once. These TCRs are of unknown antigen specificity. When less than 12 days of culture had elapsed, CD4+ T cells were isolated. Vaccination of participants consisted of two doses of either the BNT162b2 or mRNA-1273 vaccine. Sequencing used CD4+ T cells from PBMCs cultured without peptide, obtained after COVID-19 vaccination. The receptors stem from a human donor who received a COVID-19 vaccine.

J is TRBJ2-5 and V is TRBV6-5; tentatively, D is TRBD2 (5 bases). The germline V and J ends were trimmed by 0 bases and 1 base, with 9 bases remaining between them. The CDR3 runs 15 residues. Looked up from germline, CDR1 is MNHEY and CDR2 is SVGAGI. The CDR3 protein is CASSYSTLAQETQYF. The CDR3 DNA sequence: TGTGCCAGCAGTTACTCGACCCTAGCCCAAGAGACCCAGTACTTC.

This chain joins TRBV6-5 and TRBJ1-2, with D unresolved. The CDR3 has 15 residues. The germline CDR1 and CDR2 sequences are MNHEY and SVGAGI. V was shortened by 0 bases and J by 4 bases, with 12 bases between the two germline ends. CDR3 loop: CASSYSSAWAYGYTF. In DNA form, the CDR3 reads TGTGCCAGCAGTTACTCCAGCGCCTGGGCCTATGGCTACACCTTC.

The chain uses TRBV12-3 or TRBV12-4 and TRBJ2-1; D not resolved. The CDR3 spans 11 residues. V lost 10 bases and J 6 bases, leaving 10 bases between the germline ends. The CDR3 DNA is TGTGCCACTTCGTGGGGCAATGAGCAGTTCTTC. Encoded protein: CATSWGNEQFF.

The chain joins TRBV18 to TRBJ1-1; 7 nucleotides agree with TRBD1. There are 14 residues in the CDR3. Unmatched junction bases numbered 1, after V lost 3 bases and J lost 0 bases. The germline V gene has CDR1 KGHSH and CDR2 LQKENI. CDR3 sequence: CASSPGTVNTEAFF. The CDR3 nucleotides read TGTGCCAGCTCACCTGGGACAGTGAACACTGAAGCTTTCTTT.

The V gene is TRBV6-5, the J gene TRBJ2-7; 9 positions match TRBD1. CDR1 MNHEY and CDR2 SVGAGI come from the germline V gene. Unmatched junction bases numbered 5, after V lost 8 bases and J lost 3 bases. The CDR3 consists of 13 residues. The CDR3, as DNA: TGTGCCAGCGGGGACAGGGTGGGCTACGAGCAGTACTTC. This gives the protein CASGDRVGYEQYF.

The rearrangement links TRBV29-1 to TRBJ1-2, with 7 bases aligning to TRBD1. The CDR3 covers 15 residues. V was clipped by 0 bases and J by 1 base; unmatched bases: 5. Germline V gives CDR1 SQVTM, CDR2 ANQGSEA. The CDR3 sequence: CSVEEGQTNNYGYTF. The CDR3 nucleotides are TGCAGCGTTGAAGAGGGACAGACTAATAACTATGGCTACACCTTC.

The gene calls are TRBV5-8 and TRBJ1-1; TRBD1 might be the D (5 bases). The V gene lost 4 bases and the J gene lost 3 bases, with 10 bases spanning the gap. CDR1 is SGHTS and CDR2 is YDEGEE in the germline V gene. This CDR3 has 13 residues. The CDR3 region is CASSTGTHTEAFF. CDR3 DNA: TGTGCCAGCAGCACCGGGACCCACACTGAAGCTTTCTTT.

V and J are TRBV7-7 and TRBJ2-5; 11 nucleotides line up with TRBD2. This CDR3 contains 16 residues. The V gene's germline CDR1 is SSHAT and CDR2 FNYEAQ (reference sequence). V shed 5 bases, J shed 1 base, and the junction held 6 bases outside the gene matches. In nucleotides, the CDR3 is TGTGCCAGCAGCCCCGTAGCGGGAGGGTCCCAAGAGACCCAGTACTTC. This codes for CASSPVAGGSQETQYF.

The V call is TRBV11-1, the J call TRBJ2-3; 7 positions match TRBD2. In germline, CDR1 is SGHAT, CDR2 FQDESV (reference sequence). Trimming removed 1 base from V and 1 base from J; junction bases left unmatched: 5. The CDR3 runs to 16 residues. The CDR3 coding sequence is TGTGCCAGCAGCTTAGAGTTGGCGGGGGGCACAGATACGCAGTATTTT. Translated, it gives CASSLELAGGTDTQYF. Together with reference TRBV11-1 and TRBJ2-3, the CDR3 gives the full variable domain: EAEVAQSPRYKITEKSQAVAFWCDPISGHATLYWYRQILGQGPELLVQFQDESVVDDSQLPKDRFSAERLKGVDSTLKIQPAELGDSAMYLCASSLELAGGTDTQYFGPGTRLTVL.

CDR3 sequence: CASSLAPSSNQPQHF. DNA for the CDR3: TGCGCCAGCAGCTTGGCTCCGAGTAGCAATCAGCCCCAGCATTTT. V and J are TRBV5-1 and TRBJ1-5; D is ambiguous. Trimming pared 0 bases from V and 0 bases from J, leaving 7 bases between. Germline CDR1 and CDR2: SGHRS and YFSETQ. The CDR3 loop spans 15 amino acids.